This TCR beta chain is drawn from a study of metastatic and nonmetastatic thyroid tumors. Study-level background: Repertoires were compared across blood and tumor or nodule tissue from malignant and benign thyroid patients.

No treatment of any kind had been given to any patient before thyroid surgery. CDR3 length: 13 residues. V lost 5 bases and J lost 7, with 14 bases in between. Germline V CDR1 and CDR2: MDHEN, SYDVKM. In the authors' methods: A classifier of distant metastasis in papillary thyroid cancer was built from CDR3 differences (across clinicopathological groups). With MiXCR, TCRdb reprocessed the PCR reads. Here the V and J calls rest on TCRdb's processing, not on the authors' analysis. Of thousands of clones listed, around 28% are singletons. There are a few counts of this clone. The sample was adjacent normal tissue. This sequence was found in a female donor with papillary thyroid cancer or a benign thyroid nodule (not recorded which). Some clones in this sample may be carry-over from other donors' samples. The chain combines TRBV28 with TRBJ2-5; a possible D gene is TRBD2 (5 bases). CDR3 region: CASSADSDGTQYF. The DNA for the CDR3 is TGTGCCAGCAGTGCGGACTCCGACGGGACCCAGTACTTC.